These 24 T cell receptor beta chains were all obtained from the same sample, sequenced in a study of cytomegalovirus exposure and HLA in healthy donors. With 60 Vbeta and 13 Jbeta primers, the PCR was carried out. TCRdb's copy holds only in-frame clones and misses some; the assay was immunoSEQ multiplex PCR. The data show about 170,000 clones, about 80% seen once. Sequenced sample: PBMCs. These receptors originate from a girl under 18 in good health and CMV-seropositive.

The V gene is TRBV13, the J gene TRBJ1-1; D is unresolved. Trimming left V 5 bases short and J 1 base short, with 14 bases between. The V gene's germline CDR1 is PRHDT and CDR2 FYEKMQ (reference sequence). The CDR3 length is 15 residues. Here the CDR3 DNA reads TGTGCCAGCAGCCTCCCGAGAGCGGGGAACACTGAAGCTTTCTTT. Protein: CASSLPRAGNTEAFF.

This chain uses TRBV13 with TRBJ2-7, with a tentative D call TRBD2 (5 bases). The CDR3 contains 14 residues. Trimming pared 5 bases from V and 0 bases from J, leaving 11 bases between. Germline lookup yields CDR1 PRHDT and CDR2 FYEKMQ (reference sequence). CDR3 bases: TGTGCCAGCAGCCGGACTGGAGTCTCCTACGAGCAGTACTTC. Protein sequence: CASSRTGVSYEQYF.

The rearrangement links TRBV9 to TRBJ1-1; 9 bases map to TRBD1. V dropped 3 bases and J dropped 10; count of bases not matched to a gene: 13. Germline V gives CDR1 SGDLS, CDR2 YYNGEE. The CDR3 is 15 amino acids. CDR3 in DNA: TGTGCCAGCAGCGCTACAGGGGGCGATGGTGTGGCAGCTTTCTTT. Amino acid sequence: CASSATGGDGVAAFF.

The V gene is TRBV25-1, the J gene TRBJ2-2; tentative D call: TRBD2 (5 bases). CDR1 is MGHDK and CDR2 is SYGVNS in the germline V gene. CDR3 length equals 16 residues. V was shortened by 3 bases and J by 4 bases, with 15 bases between the two germline ends. For the CDR3, the DNA is TGTGCCAGCAGTGAGTTCGGGCCAGAGGGCACCGGGGAGCTGTTTTTT. Protein product: CASSEFGPEGTGELFF.

The V gene is TRBV5-3, the J gene TRBJ2-1, with D possibly being TRBD2 (6 bases). TRBV5-3 is reported as an ORF; its role is uncertain. This CDR3 is built from 14 residues. With 5 bases removed from V and 6 bases from J, the gap between germline ends came to 15 bases. The CDR3 spells CARRKEGTSNEQFF. In DNA form, the CDR3 reads TGTGCCAGAAGAAAGGAGGGTACAAGCAATGAGCAGTTCTTC.

CDR3 sequence: CASSPRQGGGNTEAFF. DNA of the CDR3: TGTGCCAGCAGCCCTCGACAGGGGGGCGGGAACACTGAAGCTTTCTTT. The V gene is TRBV7-9, the J gene TRBJ1-1; TRBD1 matches 9 bases. CDR1 SEHNR and CDR2 FQNEAQ come from the germline V gene (reference sequence). The CDR3 has 16 residues. After removal of 5 bases from V and 1 base from J, the junction contained 8 bases not matched to a gene.

This clone was detected only a few times. The J gene is TRBJ2-7, the V gene TRBV5-1; TRBD2 aligns across 9 bases. The CDR3 extends over 14 amino acids. V dropped 5 bases and J dropped 0; count of bases not matched to a gene: 3. Germline V gene data show CDR1 as SGHRS and CDR2 as YFSETQ. The CDR3 DNA reads TGCGCCAGCAGTAAGCGGGAGGACTCCTACGAGCAGTACTTC. This translates into CASSKREDSYEQYF.

This rearrangement joins TRBV20-1 to TRBJ1-1; D gene ambiguous. Germline V CDR1 and CDR2: DFQATT, SNEGSKA (reference sequence). The CDR3 covers 11 residues. The ends were cut back, 3 bases at V and 7 bases at J, with 9 bases in the middle. This CDR3 reads CSARDGDEAFF. As DNA, the CDR3 is TGCAGTGCTAGGGACGGGGATGAAGCTTTCTTT.

The chain joins TRBV5-4 to TRBJ1-1; a weak D match, TRBD1 (5 bases). Germline assignment: CDR1 SGHNT and CDR2 YYREEE (reference sequence). V was cut by 0 bases and J by 1 base, with 13 bases left in between. CDR3 length equals 16 residues. The CDR3 DNA reads TGTGCCAGCAGCTTGGAGGGGTGGGTGAGGAACACTGAAGCTTTCTTT. Its translation is CASSLEGWVRNTEAFF.

This rearrangement joins TRBV7-2 to TRBJ2-1; no clear D gene. This CDR3 region has 14 residues. Deletions cut 11 bases from V and 2 bases from J, with 16 bases between. Germline CDR1 is SGHTA and CDR2 is FQGNSA. CDR3 sequence: CAAVPIQAYNEQFF. The CDR3 DNA reads TGTGCCGCTGTACCCATCCAGGCCTACAATGAGCAGTTCTTC. The full variable domain, completed using reference TRBV7-2 and TRBJ2-1, is GAGVSQSPSNKVTEKGKDVELRCDPISGHTALYWYRQSLGQGLEFLIYFQGNSAPDKSGLPSDRFSAERTGGSVSTLTIQRTQQEDSAVYLCAAVPIQAYNEQFFGPGTRLTVL.

This clone has a handful of counts. This chain uses TRBV2 with TRBJ1-3; a weak D match, TRBD1 (6 bases). This CDR3 has 17 residues. The ends were cut back, 5 bases at V and 0 bases at J, with 17 bases in the middle. Germline V gene data show CDR1 as SNHLY and CDR2 as FYNNEI. The CDR3 DNA reads as TGTGCCAGCAGTAAGCAGGGGCCGCTGAGCTCTGGAAACACCATATATTTT. As protein: CASSKQGPLSSGNTIYF.

This chain joins TRBV7-3 and TRBJ2-1; TRBD2 matches at 8 bases. Germline values: CDR1 SGHTA, CDR2 FQGTGA. The CDR3 covers 13 residues. Trimming at V came to 4 bases and at J to 7 bases, leaving 3 bases not matched to a gene. The chain's CDR3 is CASSSGTRNEQFF. CDR3 DNA sequence: TGTGCCAGCAGCTCCGGGACTAGAAATGAGCAGTTCTTC.

V usage is TRBV10-1 and J usage is TRBJ2-5; D perhaps matches TRBD1 (6 bases). The V end lost 6 bases, the J end lost 3 bases, and 11 bases lay between the germline ends. The germline V gene encodes CDR1 WNHNN and CDR2 SYGVQD (reference sequence). The CDR3 totals 13 residues. CDR3 DNA: TGCGCCAGCAGGTCGGACAGCGAAGAGACCCAGTACTTC. Its translation is CASRSDSEETQYF.

V usage is TRBV30 and J usage is TRBJ1-2, with D possibly TRBD1 on 5 matching bases. Trimming took 2 bases from V and 4 from J, leaving 14 bases between them. Germline CDR1 GTSNPN, CDR2 SVGIG (reference sequence). The CDR3 spans 14 residues. The CDR3 region has the DNA TGTGCCTGGAGTAGAGACACGGGGGGCTATGGCTACACCTTC. Its protein product is CAWSRDTGGYGYTF. Looking up the rest from reference TRBV30 and TRBJ1-2 gives the full variable domain: SQTIHQWPATLVQPVGSPLSLECTVEGTSNPNLYWYRQAAGRGLQLLFYSVGIGQISSEVPQNLSASRPQDRQFILSSKKLLLSDSGFYLCAWSRDTGGYGYTFGSGTRLTVV.

This clone came up a few times. The chain carries TRBV6-5 and TRBJ1-1; 7 nucleotides line up with TRBD1. CDR3 size: 15 residues. Germline CDR1 MNHEY, CDR2 SVGAGI. V dropped 3 bases and J dropped 1; count of bases not matched to a gene: 5. This CDR3 is CASSYTGQSNTEAFF. The CDR3 DNA follows: TGTGCCAGCAGTTATACGGGACAGTCGAACACTGAAGCTTTCTTT.

The rearrangement joins TRBV28 to TRBJ2-7; possible D gene TRBD2, 5 bases. This CDR3 region has 14 residues. Germline CDR1 is MDHEN and CDR2 is SYDVKM. V was pared by 6 bases and J by 4 bases, with 16 bases between. The CDR3: CASRDPGTNYEQYF. The CDR3 coding sequence is TGTGCCAGCAGGGATCCGGGAACCAATTACGAGCAGTACTTC.

The V and J genes are TRBV6-1 and TRBJ2-7; the D is unclear. The V gene lost 7 bases and the J gene lost 4 bases, with 8 bases spanning the gap. This CDR3 is 11 amino acids long. From germline, CDR1 is MNHNS and CDR2 SASEGT. The CDR3 reads CASNGGYEQYF. The CDR3 DNA is TGTGCCAGCAACGGCGGATACGAGCAGTACTTC.

This clone was detected only a few times. The chain is built from TRBV15 and TRBJ1-2, with a weak D call TRBD1 (6 bases). Germline CDR1 reads LNHNV; CDR2 reads YYDKDF (reference sequence). Trimming removed 1 base from V and 7 bases from J, with 13 bases in between. The CDR3 loop spans 14 amino acids. The CDR3 sequence: CATSRVTGVAGYTF. As DNA, the CDR3 is TGTGCCACCAGCAGAGTGACAGGAGTTGCTGGCTACACCTTC.

This clone was detected a few times. J is TRBJ2-3 and V is TRBV14; 7 positions agree with TRBD2. This CDR3 is 19 amino acids long. CDR1 is SGHDN and CDR2 is FVKESK in the germline V gene. V lost 1 base and J lost 2; bases outside the gene matches: 15. In DNA form, the CDR3 reads TGTGCCAGCAGCCAAGGTGTCCCGGCCGGGACTACCTACACAGATACGCAGTATTTT. Its translation: CASSQGVPAGTTYTDTQYF.

This clone has only one observation. This chain connects TRBV28 to TRBJ1-1; unclear D gene. This CDR3 contains 14 residues. Trimming pared 2 bases from V and 2 bases from J, leaving 9 bases between. CDR1 is MDHEN, CDR2 SYDVKM, per germline. The CDR3 nucleotides read TGTGCCAGCAGTTTAGTTCCACTAAACACTGAAGCTTTCTTT. It translates to CASSLVPLNTEAFF. Together with reference TRBV28 and TRBJ1-1, the CDR3 gives the full variable domain: DVKVTQSSRYLVKRTGEKVFLECVQDMDHENMFWYRQDPGLGLRLIYFSYDVKMKEKGDIPEGYSVSREKKERFSLILESASTNQTSMYLCASSLVPLNTEAFFGQGTRLTVV.

The J gene is TRBJ1-2, the V gene TRBV11-2, with D maybe TRBD1 (5 bases). V lost 6 bases, J lost 3 bases, and 11 bases lay in between. CDR3 length: 13 amino acids. CDR1 SGHAT and CDR2 FQNNGV come from the germline V gene. For the CDR3, the DNA is TGTGCCAGCAGTCGTACAGGCGACTATGGCTACACCTTC. It is translated as CASSRTGDYGYTF. The whole variable domain, filled in from reference TRBV11-2 and TRBJ1-2, reads EAGVAQSPRYKIIEKRQSVAFWCNPISGHATLYWYQQILGQGPKLLIQFQNNGVVDDSQLPKDRFSAERLKGVDSTLKIQPAKLEDSAVYLCASSRTGDYGYTFGSGTRLTVV.

Points on this clone: This CDR3 is also generated by other DNA sequences in the sample. The chain recombines TRBV6-5 with TRBJ2-3; D unclear. CDR3 size: 13 residues. V shed 6 bases and J shed 0 bases, with 7 bases lying between them. Germline values: CDR1 MNHEY, CDR2 SVGAGI. The CDR3 DNA reads TGTGCCAGCAGCTACCGTAGCACAGATACGCAGTATTTT. As protein: CASSYRSTDTQYF.

This chain connects TRBV29-1 to TRBJ2-4, with 7 bases lining up with TRBD2. This CDR3 is 13 amino acids long. Germline V gene lookup returns CDR1 SQVTM and CDR2 ANQGSEA. With 7 bases clipped from V and 8 bases from J, the junction kept 11 bases outside the gene matches. The CDR3 protein is CSAKVGGNDIQYF. CDR3 nucleotide sequence: TGCAGCGCAAAAGTGGGAGGGAATGACATTCAGTACTTC.

This sequence joins TRBV28 and TRBJ1-3; D unclear. CDR1 is MDHEN, CDR2 SYDVKM, per germline. The CDR3 length is 14 residues. The V end lost 5 bases, the J end lost 3 bases, and 11 bases lay between the germline ends. CDR3 sequence: CASSLDIGGNTIYF. CDR3 in DNA: TGTGCCAGCAGTCTCGACATTGGTGGAAACACCATATATTTT. Complete variable domain (other parts from reference TRBV28 and TRBJ1-3): DVKVTQSSRYLVKRTGEKVFLECVQDMDHENMFWYRQDPGLGLRLIYFSYDVKMKEKGDIPEGYSVSREKKERFSLILESASTNQTSMYLCASSLDIGGNTIYFGEGSWLTVV.